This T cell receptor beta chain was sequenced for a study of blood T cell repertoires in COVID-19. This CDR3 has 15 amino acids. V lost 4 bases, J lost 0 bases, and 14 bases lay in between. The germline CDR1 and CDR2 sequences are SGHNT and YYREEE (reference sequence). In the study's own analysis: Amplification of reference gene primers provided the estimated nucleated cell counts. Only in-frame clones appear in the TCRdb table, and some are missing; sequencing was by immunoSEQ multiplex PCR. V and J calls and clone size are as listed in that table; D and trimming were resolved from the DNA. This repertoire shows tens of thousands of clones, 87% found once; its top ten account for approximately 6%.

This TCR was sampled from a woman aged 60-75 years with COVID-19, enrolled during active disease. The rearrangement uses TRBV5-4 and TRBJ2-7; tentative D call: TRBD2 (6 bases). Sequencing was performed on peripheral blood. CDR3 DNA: TGTGCCAGCAGCCTGGTAACGGGAGACTCCTACGAGCAGTACTTC. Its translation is CASSLVTGDSYEQYF.